The 4 T cell receptor beta chains given below trace back to one sample, sequenced in a study of OX40 agonist ivuxolimab in advanced cancers. The repertoire was sequenced with immunoSEQ multiplex PCR; TCRdb's copy has only in-frame clones and lacks some. The data hold 45,000 to 50,000 clones, with approximately 90% observed a single time. The specimen was CD4+ or CD8+ T cells sorted from blood, collected in a trial of the OX40 agonist ivuxolimab. These receptors originate from an adult with an advanced solid tumor such as melanoma, head and neck, liver or kidney cancer.

In DNA, the CDR3 is TGTGCCAGCTGGGAGGCCGGGGGAAACATTCAGTACTTC. The encoded protein is CASWEAGGNIQYF. This chain uses TRBV6-6 with TRBJ2-4; weak D call: TRBD2 (6 bases). CDR1 and CDR2 from the germline V gene are MNHNY and SVGAGI (reference sequence). The CDR3 is 13 amino acids. V was shortened by 8 bases and J by 6 bases, with 14 bases between the two germline ends.

DNA of the CDR3: TGTGCCAGCAGCCTCGGGACTAGCGGCACCTACGAGCAGTACTTC. Translated, it gives CASSLGTSGTYEQYF. The chain carries TRBV7-2 and TRBJ2-7; 11 bases agree with TRBD2. This CDR3 is 15 amino acids long. V shed 5 bases and J 2 bases; nucleotides not matched to a gene: 5. Germline CDR1 SGHTA, CDR2 FQGNSA.

Concerning this clone itself: This sample also contains other DNA sequences that code for the same CDR3. This chain connects TRBV7-9 to TRBJ2-2, with no clear D. Germline-derived CDR1 and CDR2 are SEHNR and FQNEAQ (reference sequence). With 1 base removed from V and 6 bases from J, the gap between germline ends came to 15 bases. This CDR3 spans 16 amino acids. The DNA for the CDR3 is TGTGCCAGCAGCTTAGAGACGGGCTACGGACCCGGGGAGCTGTTTTTT. It translates to CASSLETGYGPGELFF.

The rearrangement uses TRBV7-9 and TRBJ2-2; maybe TRBD1 (5 bases). Germline-derived CDR1 and CDR2 are SEHNR and FQNEAQ (reference sequence). The CDR3 consists of 12 residues. Trimming removed 5 bases at V and 7 bases at J, with 8 bases between. The CDR3 DNA follows: TGTGCCAGCAGCGGTCAGGGCGGGGAGCTGTTTTTT. It codes for CASSGQGGELFF.